Below are 26 T cell receptor beta chains sequenced from a single sample in a study of blood T cell repertoires in COVID-19. Assay used: immunoSEQ multiplex PCR; TCRdb lists only in-frame clones, some missing. The sample records about 180,000 clones, about 91% being singletons. The sequenced sample consisted of peripheral blood. The receptor source for this set is a woman aged 25 to 45 with acute or convalescent COVID-19.

This chain connects TRBV10-3 to TRBJ2-7, with TRBD1 matching 9 bases. Germline CDR1 ENHRY, CDR2 SYGVKD. The CDR3 runs to 14 residues. With V trimmed by 6 bases and J by 1 base, 4 bases remained unmatched. CDR3 sequence (DNA): TGTGCCATCAGCTGGGGACAGGGTTCCTACGAGCAGTACTTC. Its protein product is CAISWGQGSYEQYF.

The V and J genes are TRBV11-2 and TRBJ2-1; 14 bases line up with TRBD2. Germline CDR1 reads SGHAT; CDR2 reads FQNNGV. This CDR3 has 15 amino acids. Trimming cost V 7 bases and J 9 bases; bases outside gene matches: 8. The CDR3 DNA reads TGTGCCAGCACCGGGAGGGGACTAGCGGGAGTTGAGCAGTTCTTC. As protein: CASTGRGLAGVEQFF.

V usage is TRBV12-3 or TRBV12-4 and J usage is TRBJ1-1, with TRBD1 matching 7 bases. Trimming took 2 bases from V and 7 from J; bases not matched to a gene: 4. This CDR3 has 13 amino acids. CDR3 loop: CASSLNRGREAFF. CDR3 DNA: TGTGCCAGCAGTTTAAATAGGGGGCGTGAAGCTTTCTTT.

The V gene is TRBV5-4, the J gene TRBJ1-6; no reliable D call. From germline, CDR1 is SGHNT and CDR2 YYREEE (reference sequence). V was clipped by 1 base and J by 4 bases, with 6 bases between them. The CDR3 runs 14 residues. As DNA, the CDR3 is TGTGCCAGCAGCTTGTTCCCTTATAATTCACCCCTCCACTTT. It specifies CASSLFPYNSPLHF.

The chain has TRBV28 and TRBJ1-1; D call uncertain. Germline values: CDR1 MDHEN, CDR2 SYDVKM. The CDR3 sequence is 13 residues long. The germline V and J ends were trimmed by 10 bases and 4 bases, with 16 bases remaining between them. The CDR3 DNA is TGTGCCACCGGGAGAGGGAGAGTCACTGAAGCTTTCTTT. It codes for CATGRGRVTEAFF.

The chain joins TRBV9 to TRBJ2-7; 8 nucleotides align to TRBD1. V dropped 4 bases and J dropped 2; count of bases not matched to a gene: 11. The germline gives CDR1 SGDLS, CDR2 YYNGEE. The CDR3 extends over 16 amino acids. CDR3 region: CASSPSGTGTTYEQYF. For the CDR3, the DNA is TGTGCCAGCAGCCCCTCCGGGACAGGAACAACCTACGAGCAGTACTTC.

The V gene is TRBV12-3 or TRBV12-4, the J gene TRBJ1-3; D is perhaps TRBD1 (5 bases). CDR3 length equals 13 residues. V was clipped by 4 bases and J by 3 bases, with 7 bases between them. For the CDR3, the DNA is TGTGCCAGCAGTTGGGACTTTGGAAACACCATATATTTT. Its translation is CASSWDFGNTIYF.

The chain joins TRBV7-9 to TRBJ1-6; maybe TRBD1 (5 bases). The V gene lost 5 bases and the J gene lost 5 bases, with 10 bases spanning the gap. This CDR3 is built from 14 residues. Per the germline V gene, CDR1 is SEHNR and CDR2 is FQNEAQ (reference sequence). The CDR3 here is CASSGGTDNSPLHF. CDR3 nucleotide sequence: TGTGCCAGCAGCGGTGGGACTGATAATTCACCCCTCCACTTT.

For the CDR3, the DNA is TGTGCCAGCAGATTACCCGGGACAGGCGACTACACCTTC. Encoded protein: CASRLPGTGDYTF. V and J are TRBV6-5 and TRBJ1-2, with 8 bases lining up with TRBD1. Germline CDR1 reads MNHEY; CDR2 reads SVGAGI. The V gene end was trimmed by 6 bases and the J gene end by 10 bases; junction bases not matched to a gene: 10. The CDR3 is 13 amino acids.

The chain couples TRBV14 to TRBJ2-2; TRBD1 is a possible D gene (5 bases). CDR1 SGHDN and CDR2 FVKESK come from the germline V gene. The V end was cut by 4 bases, the J end by 6 bases, with 21 bases between. The CDR3 is made up of 17 amino acids. The CDR3 DNA sequence: TGTGCCAGCAGCCCGGTGGGGCGTTACCTTTCCCCCGGGGAGCTGTTTTTT. This codes for CASSPVGRYLSPGELFF.

The rearrangement uses TRBV18 and TRBJ2-1, with 10 bases lining up with TRBD2. CDR3 length: 16 amino acids. CDR1 KGHSH and CDR2 LQKENI come from the germline V gene. Trimming at V came to 1 base and at J to 4 bases, leaving 4 bases not matched to a gene. CDR3 in DNA: TGTGCCAGCTCACCACTGAGCGGGAGGGTATACAATGAGCAGTTCTTC. This sequence encodes CASSPLSGRVYNEQFF.

This sequence joins TRBV6-5 and TRBJ2-7, with a weak D call TRBD2 (6 bases). The CDR3 spans 15 residues. Germline V gene data show CDR1 as MNHEY and CDR2 as SVGAGI. The germline V and J ends were trimmed by 4 bases and 7 bases, with 20 bases remaining between them. The CDR3 coding sequence is TGTGCCAGCAGTTTCACAGCGGGCGGATCTGAGGAGCAGTACTTC. Translation: CASSFTAGGSEEQYF.

J is TRBJ2-1 and V is TRBV30, with D possibly being TRBD2 (6 bases). The CDR3 length is 13 residues. Germline values: CDR1 GTSNPN, CDR2 SVGIG (reference sequence). V lost 5 bases to trimming and J lost 8 bases, with 16 bases between them. This CDR3 reads CAWAPGLEHEQFF. CDR3 bases: TGTGCCTGGGCCCCGGGACTCGAGCATGAGCAGTTCTTC.

This chain links TRBV5-4 with TRBJ1-2; a weak D match, TRBD1 (5 bases). This CDR3 has 15 residues. Germline V CDR1 and CDR2: SGHNT, YYREEE (reference sequence). V lost 0 bases to trimming and J lost 4 bases, with 13 bases between them. CDR3: CASSLDPGPGYGYTF. For the CDR3, the DNA is TGTGCCAGCAGCTTGGATCCAGGGCCTGGCTATGGCTACACCTTC.

The sample holds one count of this clone. This chain joins TRBV7-2 and TRBJ1-1; possible D gene TRBD1, 6 bases. V was cut by 1 base and J by 5 bases, with 17 bases left in between. Looked up from germline, CDR1 is SGHTA and CDR2 is FQGNSA. This CDR3 has 16 residues. Here the CDR3 reads CASSLVGGQGPTEAFF. As DNA, the CDR3 is TGTGCCAGCAGCTTAGTAGGTGGGCAGGGGCCAACTGAAGCTTTCTTT. Full variable domain (outside the CDR3, taken from reference TRBV7-2 and TRBJ1-1): GAGVSQSPSNKVTEKGKDVELRCDPISGHTALYWYRQSLGQGLEFLIYFQGNSAPDKSGLPSDRFSAERTGGSVSTLTIQRTQQEDSAVYLCASSLVGGQGPTEAFFGQGTRLTVV.

This chain uses TRBV11-3 with TRBJ2-5, with 10 bases lining up with TRBD2. Germline lookup yields CDR1 SGHNT and CDR2 YENEEA. J lost 2 bases, V lost 8 bases, and 2 bases had no gene match. The CDR3 loop spans 13 amino acids. CDR3 in DNA: TGTGCCAGCTCTAGCGGGAGTCAAGAGACCCAGTACTTC. Encoded protein: CASSSGSQETQYF.

DNA of the CDR3: TGCAGTGCTAGTAGGGGTGAGACCTACAATGAGCAGTTCTTC. Protein: CSASRGETYNEQFF. V is TRBV20-1 and J is TRBJ2-1; TRBD1 might be the D (5 bases). Germline assignment: CDR1 DFQATT and CDR2 SNEGSKA (reference sequence). Trimming removed 3 bases from V and 2 bases from J, with 11 bases in between. The CDR3 runs to 14 residues.

CDR3 bases: TGCAGCGTTGAAGATCGGGGAAGAGACACTGAAGCTTTCTTT. Residues: CSVEDRGRDTEAFF. V usage is TRBV29-1 and J usage is TRBJ1-1; the D is unclear. V was cut by 0 bases and J by 3 bases, with 11 bases left in between. The CDR3 runs to 14 residues. Per germline, CDR1 SQVTM and CDR2 ANQGSEA.

This rearrangement joins TRBV25-1 to TRBJ2-2; perhaps TRBD2 as D (5 bases). The CDR3 consists of 13 residues. Trimming took off 8 bases at V and 3 bases at J, with 10 bases between the two ends. CDR1 is MGHDK and CDR2 is SYGVNS in the germline V gene. The DNA for the CDR3 is TGTGCCAGCGGGAGTCGCGACACCGGGGAGCTGTTTTTT. Amino acid sequence: CASGSRDTGELFF.

The chain couples TRBV28 to TRBJ2-1, with TRBD2 identical over 7 bases. CDR1 is MDHEN and CDR2 is SYDVKM in the germline V gene. The ends lost 6 bases at V and 7 bases at J; junction bases unmatched: 18. CDR3 length: 17 amino acids. The CDR3 protein is CASSLGPMGGRKNEQFF. The CDR3 region has the DNA TGTGCCAGCAGCTTAGGCCCGATGGGAGGGAGGAAAAATGAGCAGTTCTTC.

The chain has TRBV9 and TRBJ2-1; TRBD2 aligns across 7 bases. J gave up 2 bases and V 4 bases, and 6 bases lay outside the gene matches. This CDR3 comprises 15 residues. Germline CDR1 SGDLS, CDR2 YYNGEE. The CDR3 DNA sequence: TGTGCCAGCAGCACCCGCGGGAGCACCTACAATGAGCAGTTCTTC. It yields the protein CASSTRGSTYNEQFF. Combining the CDR3 with reference TRBV9 and TRBJ2-1 gives the whole variable domain DSGVTQTPKHLITATGQRVTLRCSPRSGDLSVYWYQQSLDQGLQFLIQYYNGEERAKGNILERFSAQQFPDLHSELNLSSLELGDSALYFCASSTRGSTYNEQFFGPGTRLTVL.

This chain connects TRBV18 to TRBJ1-5; no firm D call. Germline-derived CDR1 and CDR2 are KGHSH and LQKENI. The CDR3 loop spans 15 amino acids. V lost 4 bases and J 0 bases, leaving 10 bases between the germline ends. CDR3 sequence: CASSLQTISNQPQHF. Here the CDR3 DNA reads TGTGCCAGCTCACTTCAGACTATTAGCAATCAGCCCCAGCATTTT.

V and J are TRBV28 and TRBJ2-1, with a weak D call TRBD1 (5 bases). The CDR3 is 12 amino acids. Germline CDR1 and CDR2: MDHEN and SYDVKM. V lost 6 bases and J lost 4, with 7 bases in between. CDR3 bases: TGTGCCAGCAGGGGGCTTTACAATGAGCAGTTCTTC. As protein: CASRGLYNEQFF. Filled out from reference TRBV28 and TRBJ2-1, the complete variable domain reads DVKVTQSSRYLVKRTGEKVFLECVQDMDHENMFWYRQDPGLGLRLIYFSYDVKMKEKGDIPEGYSVSREKKERFSLILESASTNQTSMYLCASRGLYNEQFFGPGTRLTVL.

The chain links TRBV5-1 to TRBJ2-1; unclear D gene. Trimming pared 3 bases from V and 9 bases from J, leaving 13 bases between. The CDR3 covers 13 residues. Germline CDR1 reads SGHRS; CDR2 reads YFSETQ. CDR3 in DNA: TGCGCCAGCAGCTCCGTCGACTGGTCTGAGCAGTTCTTC. Its protein is CASSSVDWSEQFF.

The chain combines TRBV28 with TRBJ1-2, with D unresolved. CDR1 and CDR2 from the germline V gene are MDHEN and SYDVKM. The CDR3 covers 13 residues. Trimming removed 7 bases from V and 1 base from J, with 10 bases in between. CDR3 sequence: CASKEAYNYGYTF. As DNA, the CDR3 is TGTGCCAGCAAGGAGGCGTATAACTATGGCTACACCTTC.

In this sample, this clone turned up a few times. V usage is TRBV20-1 and J usage is TRBJ2-7; D unclear. V was shortened by 3 bases and J by 2 bases, with 5 bases between the two germline ends. The CDR3 has 11 amino acids. CDR1 is DFQATT and CDR2 is SNEGSKA in the germline V gene (reference sequence). The CDR3: CSARPAYEQYF. CDR3 nucleotide sequence: TGCAGTGCTAGGCCGGCCTACGAGCAGTACTTC.